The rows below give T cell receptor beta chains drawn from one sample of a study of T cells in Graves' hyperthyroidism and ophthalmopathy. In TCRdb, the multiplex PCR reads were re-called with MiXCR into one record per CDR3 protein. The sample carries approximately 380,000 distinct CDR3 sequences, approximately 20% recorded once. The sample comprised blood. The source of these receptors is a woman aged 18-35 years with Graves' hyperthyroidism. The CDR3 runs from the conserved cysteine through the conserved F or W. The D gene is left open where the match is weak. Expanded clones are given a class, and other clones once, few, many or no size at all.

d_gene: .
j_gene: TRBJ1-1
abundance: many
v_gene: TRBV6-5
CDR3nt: TGTGCCAGCAGTTATATCGCAGGTTCGACTGAAGCTTTCTTT
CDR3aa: CASSYIAGSTEAFF

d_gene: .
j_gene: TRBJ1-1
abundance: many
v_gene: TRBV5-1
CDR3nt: TGCGCCAGCAGCTCCAGGAGGGACACTGGAGCTTTCTTT
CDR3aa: CASSSRRDTGAFF

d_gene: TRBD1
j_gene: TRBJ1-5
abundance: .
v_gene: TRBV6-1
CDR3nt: TGTGCCAGTGGGGCAGGGGGCTGGTATAGCAATCAGCCCCAGCATTTT
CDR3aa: CASGAGGWYSNQPQHF

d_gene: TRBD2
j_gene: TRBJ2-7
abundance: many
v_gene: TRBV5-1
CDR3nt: TGCGCCAGCAGCTTCAGCGGGGGAGCCGTTACCTACGAGCAGTACTTC
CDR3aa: CASSFSGGAVTYEQYF

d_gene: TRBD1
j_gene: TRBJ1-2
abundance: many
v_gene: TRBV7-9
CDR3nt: TGTGCCAGCAGCTATACAGGGGGTGGAGATGGCTACACCTTC
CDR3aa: CASSYTGGGDGYTF

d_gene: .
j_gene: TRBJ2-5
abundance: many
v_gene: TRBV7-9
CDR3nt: TGTGCCAGCAGCTTAGACCAGGGGGGAAACCAGTACTTC
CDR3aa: CASSLDQGGNQYF

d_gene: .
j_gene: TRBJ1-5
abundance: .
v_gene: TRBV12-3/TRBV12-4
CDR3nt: TGTGCCAGCAGTTTAGCGGTTGGGCTACCCCAGCATTTT
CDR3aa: CASSLAVGLPQHF

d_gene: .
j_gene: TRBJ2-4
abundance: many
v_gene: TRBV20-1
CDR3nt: TGCAGTGCTCGAGGCGGGGGCCCGGCCAAAAACATTCAGTACTTC
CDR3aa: CSARGGGPAKNIQYF

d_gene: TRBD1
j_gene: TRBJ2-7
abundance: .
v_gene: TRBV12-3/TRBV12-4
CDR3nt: TGTGCCAGCAGTTTATTCGGACAGGATACGTACTTC
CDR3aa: CASSLFGQDTYF

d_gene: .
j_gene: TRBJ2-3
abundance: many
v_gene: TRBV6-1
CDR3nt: TGTGCCAGCAGTGACAGACTAGGCCCAGATACGCAGTATTTT
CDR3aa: CASSDRLGPDTQYF

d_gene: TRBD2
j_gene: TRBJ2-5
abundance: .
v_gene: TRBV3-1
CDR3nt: TGTGCCAGCACCCCCCTTGCGGGGGGATTGGAGACCCAGTACTTC
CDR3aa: CASTPLAGGLETQYF

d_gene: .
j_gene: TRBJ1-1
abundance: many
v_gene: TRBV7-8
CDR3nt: TGTGCCAGCCTCCTGGGGGGGGGGGTGAACACTGAAGCTTTCTTT
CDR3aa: CASLLGGGVNTEAFF

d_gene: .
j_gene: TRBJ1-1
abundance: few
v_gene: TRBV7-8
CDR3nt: TGTGCCAGCAGCTCCCTGGCAGTCATGAACACTGAAGCTTTCTTT
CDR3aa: CASSSLAVMNTEAFF

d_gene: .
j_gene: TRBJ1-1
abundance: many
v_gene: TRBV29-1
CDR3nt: TGCAGCGTTGGACAGCTTATGAACACTGAAGCTTTCTTT
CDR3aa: CSVGQLMNTEAFF

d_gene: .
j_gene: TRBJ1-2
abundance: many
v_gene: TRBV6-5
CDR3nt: TGTGCCAGCAGTACCCCCGGGGGCCGCCCGACCTTC
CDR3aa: CASSTPGGRPTF

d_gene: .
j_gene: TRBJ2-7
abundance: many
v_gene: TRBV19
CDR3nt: TGTGCCAGTAGACCATTCGGGGTTACGGACAGTTCCTACGAGCAGTACTTC
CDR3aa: CASRPFGVTDSSYEQYF

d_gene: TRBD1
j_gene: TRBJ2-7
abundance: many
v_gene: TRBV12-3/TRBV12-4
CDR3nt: TGTGCCAGCAGTTCTGGGGACAGGGTGAGCTCCTACGAGCAGTACTTC
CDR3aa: CASSSGDRVSSYEQYF

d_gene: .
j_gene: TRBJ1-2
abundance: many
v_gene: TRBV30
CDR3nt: TGTGCCTGGACAGGGAGCGGTAACTATGGCTACACCTTC
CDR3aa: CAWTGSGNYGYTF

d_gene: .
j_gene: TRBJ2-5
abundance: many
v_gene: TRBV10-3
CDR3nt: TGTGCCATCAGTGAGTCTAGTCCCGGTGGAGAGACCCAGTACTTC
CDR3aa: CAISESSPGGETQYF

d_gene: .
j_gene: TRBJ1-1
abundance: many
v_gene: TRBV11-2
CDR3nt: TGTGCCAGCAGACAGGGTGGTGAAGCTTTCTTT
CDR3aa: CASRQGGEAFF

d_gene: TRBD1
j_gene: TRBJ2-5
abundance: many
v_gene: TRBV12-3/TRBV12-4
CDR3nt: TGTGCCAGCAGTACAGGGACAGGGAGAGAGACCCAGTACTTC
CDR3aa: CASSTGTGRETQYF

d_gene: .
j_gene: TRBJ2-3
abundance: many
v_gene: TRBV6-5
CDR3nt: TGTGCCAGCAGTTACCAGGGGCCTAGCACAGATACGCAGTATTTT
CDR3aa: CASSYQGPSTDTQYF

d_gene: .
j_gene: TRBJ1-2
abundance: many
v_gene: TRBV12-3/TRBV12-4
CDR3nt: TGTGCCAGCAGTAGCCGGGGCGGAGGCCGCAACTATGGCTACACCTTC
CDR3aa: CASSSRGGGRNYGYTF

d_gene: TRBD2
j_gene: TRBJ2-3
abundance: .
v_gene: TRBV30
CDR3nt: TGTGCCTGGAGTCCCGGACTAGAAGCGGATACGCAGTATTTT
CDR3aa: CAWSPGLEADTQYF

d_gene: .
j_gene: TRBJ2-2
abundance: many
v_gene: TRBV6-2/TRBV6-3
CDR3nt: TGTGCCAGCAGGAGGGGGACCAAAACCGGGGAGCTGTTTTTT
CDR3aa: CASRRGTKTGELFF

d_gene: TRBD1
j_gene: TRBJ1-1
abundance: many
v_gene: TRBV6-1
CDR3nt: TGTGCCAGCCAGATTCAGCAGGGGGGGAGAGACCGGGCTTTCTTT
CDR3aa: CASQIQQGGRDRAFF

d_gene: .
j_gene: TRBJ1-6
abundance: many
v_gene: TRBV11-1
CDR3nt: TGTGCCAGCAGCTCGGATCTTCATAATTCACCCCTCCACTTT
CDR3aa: CASSSDLHNSPLHF

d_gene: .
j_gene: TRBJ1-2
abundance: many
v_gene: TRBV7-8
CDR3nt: TGTGCCAGCAGCTACAACTCCCTGGTCGGTCTTGGCTACACCTTC
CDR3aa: CASSYNSLVGLGYTF

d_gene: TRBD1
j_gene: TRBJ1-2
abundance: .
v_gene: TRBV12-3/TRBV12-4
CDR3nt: TGTGCCAGCACCACCGGGACAGCGATTTATGGCTACACCTTC
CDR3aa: CASTTGTAIYGYTF

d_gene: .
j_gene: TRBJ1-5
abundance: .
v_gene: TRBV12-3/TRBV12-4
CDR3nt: TGTGCCAGCACCCCGTATAGCAATCAGCCCCAGCATTTT
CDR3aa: CASTPYSNQPQHF

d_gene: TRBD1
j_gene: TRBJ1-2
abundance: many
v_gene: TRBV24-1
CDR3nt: TGTGCCACCAGTGATGCCGGGACAGGGGACTATGGCTACACCTTC
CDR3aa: CATSDAGTGDYGYTF

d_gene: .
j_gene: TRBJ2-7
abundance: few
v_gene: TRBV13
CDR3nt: TGTGCCAGCAGTTCCGGGGAGGGGGACTACCCCTACGAGCAGTACTTC
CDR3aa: CASSSGEGDYPYEQYF

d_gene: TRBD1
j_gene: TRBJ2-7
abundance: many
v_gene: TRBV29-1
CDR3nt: TGCAGCGTTGAAGCTCCGGTGGGACAGTCCTACGAGCAGTACTTC
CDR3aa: CSVEAPVGQSYEQYF

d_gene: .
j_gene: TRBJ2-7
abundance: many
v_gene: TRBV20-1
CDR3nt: TGCAGTGCCAGACAGTTAACCTCCTACGAGCAGTACTTC
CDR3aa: CSARQLTSYEQYF

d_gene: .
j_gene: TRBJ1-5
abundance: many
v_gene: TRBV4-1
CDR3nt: TGCGCCAGCAGCCCGGGGAGGGCGGCCCTAAAGCCCCAGCATTTT
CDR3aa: CASSPGRAALKPQHF

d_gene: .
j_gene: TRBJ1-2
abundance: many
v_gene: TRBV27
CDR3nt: TGTGCCAGCAGTTTATCTGGGACGGTGTATGGCTACACCTTC
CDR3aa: CASSLSGTVYGYTF

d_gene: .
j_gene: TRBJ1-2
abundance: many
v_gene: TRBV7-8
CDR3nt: TGTGCCAGCATGTCAGATGCGGTGACTAACTATGGCTACACCTTC
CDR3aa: CASMSDAVTNYGYTF

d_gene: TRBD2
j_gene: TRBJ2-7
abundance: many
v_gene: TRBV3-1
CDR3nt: TGTGCCAGCAGCCAGGAACTAGCGATCCCCTACGAGCAGTACTTC
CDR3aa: CASSQELAIPYEQYF

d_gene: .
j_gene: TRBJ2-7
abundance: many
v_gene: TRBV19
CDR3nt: TGTGCCAGTAGTATAAGGGAGACAAGCTCCTACGAGCAGTACTTC
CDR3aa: CASSIRETSSYEQYF

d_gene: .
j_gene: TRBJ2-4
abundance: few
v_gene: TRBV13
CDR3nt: TGTGCCAGCAGCCGGAACAAGGGAAATACGGCGAAAAACATTCAGTACTTC
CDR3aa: CASSRNKGNTAKNIQYF

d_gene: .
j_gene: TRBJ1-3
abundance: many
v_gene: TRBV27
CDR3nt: TGTGCCAGCAGGGGGGCTGGAAACACCATATATTTT
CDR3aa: CASRGAGNTIYF

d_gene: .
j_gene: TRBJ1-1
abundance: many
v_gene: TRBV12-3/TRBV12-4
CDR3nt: TGTGCCAGCAGTTTTAGGAACACTGAAGCTTTCTTT
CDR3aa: CASSFRNTEAFF

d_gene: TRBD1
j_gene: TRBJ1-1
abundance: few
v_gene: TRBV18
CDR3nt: TGTGCCAGCTCGGCCCGGACAGGTGATTTCATAGCTTTCTTT
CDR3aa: CASSARTGDFIAFF

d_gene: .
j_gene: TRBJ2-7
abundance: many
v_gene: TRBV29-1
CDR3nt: TGCAGCGTTGTTTTAGGGGGGGAGCAGTACTTC
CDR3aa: CSVVLGGEQYF

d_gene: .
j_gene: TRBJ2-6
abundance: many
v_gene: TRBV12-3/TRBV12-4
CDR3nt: TGTGCCACAAGCTCAGGGGCTGGGGCCAACGTCCTGACTTTC
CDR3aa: CATSSGAGANVLTF

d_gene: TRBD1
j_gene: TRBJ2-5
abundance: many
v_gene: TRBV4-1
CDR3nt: TGCGCCAGCAGCCAAGAGGGACAGATGAAGTATGTGACCCAGTACTTC
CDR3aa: CASSQEGQMKYVTQYF

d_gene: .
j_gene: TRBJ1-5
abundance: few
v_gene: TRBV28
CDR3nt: TGTGCCAGCACCGGGAGGAGAAATCAGCCCCAGCATTTT
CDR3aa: CASTGRRNQPQHF

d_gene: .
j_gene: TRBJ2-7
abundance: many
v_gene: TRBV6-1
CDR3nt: TGTGCCAGCGAGAAGGGGGGCGGCCACGAGCAGTACTTC
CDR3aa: CASEKGGGHEQYF

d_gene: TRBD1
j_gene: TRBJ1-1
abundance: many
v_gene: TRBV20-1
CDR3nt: TGCAGTGCTAGACAGGGGGACACTGAAGCTTTCTTT
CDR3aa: CSARQGDTEAFF

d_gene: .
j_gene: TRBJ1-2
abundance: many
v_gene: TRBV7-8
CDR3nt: TGTGCCAGCAGCCGATTTGGGGAGGGGGACTATGGCTACACCTTC
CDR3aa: CASSRFGEGDYGYTF

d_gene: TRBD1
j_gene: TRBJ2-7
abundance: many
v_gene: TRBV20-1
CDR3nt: TGCAGTGCTACCGGGACAGGGTCTCGGGAGCAGTACTTC
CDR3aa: CSATGTGSREQYF

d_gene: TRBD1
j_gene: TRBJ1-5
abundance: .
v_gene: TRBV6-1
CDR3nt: TGTGCCAGCAGTCCCTTCAGGGGGAGCAATCAGCCCCAGCATTTT
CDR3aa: CASSPFRGSNQPQHF

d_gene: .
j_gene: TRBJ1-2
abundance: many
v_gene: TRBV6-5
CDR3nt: TGTGCCAGCTACTCGTCAGCGCGTCTACGGGGCTACACCTTC
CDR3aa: CASYSSARLRGYTF

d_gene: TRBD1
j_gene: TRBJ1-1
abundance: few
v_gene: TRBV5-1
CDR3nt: TGCGCCAGCACGGGACAGGGGGGGATCACTGAAGCTTTCTTT
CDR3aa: CASTGQGGITEAFF

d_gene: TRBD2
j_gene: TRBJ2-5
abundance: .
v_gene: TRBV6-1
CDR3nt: TGTGCCAGCAGTGCCCTAGCGGGGGGGCCCAGAAAACAAGAGACCCAGTACTTC
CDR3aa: CASSALAGGPRKQETQYF